These 11 T cell receptor beta chains share one sample of origin, sequenced in a study of CD8+ T cells in alopecia areata. Investigators isolated RNA and reverse transcribed it into cDNA to act as the sequencing template. The table came from immunoSEQ multiplex PCR; TCRdb's copy has only in-frame clones and leaves some out. Captured here are about 270,000 clones, none seen once; the top ten comprise around 1.2%. Markers including CD4, CD8alpha, NKG2D and NKG2ACE guided sorting of pooled cutaneous lymph node cells. Input material: CD4+ T cells sorted from a lymph node. The receptor source for this set is a C3H/HeJ mouse with alopecia areata. The mice in this strain carry MHC haplotype H2-k.

On this clone: Genes and germline are mouse. The read stops 4 residues short of the end of the CDR3; the missing end is completed from the germline J gene. The rearrangement joins TRBV13-1 to TRBJ1-2, with TRBD1 matching over 10 bases. The length of the CDR3 is 13 residues. Germline CDR1 is NSHNY and CDR2 is SYGAGN. CDR3 DNA, as far as it was read: TGTGCCAGCAGTGCGGGACAGGGGATC. This gives the protein CASSAGQGI. Given in full, the CDR3 is CASSAGQGIDYTF.

In its sample, this clone was seen a few times. The junction departs from germline at one end; a sequencing error may be responsible. The genes are named according to mouse. The read terminates 3 residues before the CDR3 end, so the remaining end is supplied by the germline J gene. The chain carries TRBV13-1 and TRBJ1-6; no definite D call. TRBJ1-6 is an ORF, with its function uncertain. CDR3 length: 13 amino acids. Germline lookup yields CDR1 NSHNY and CDR2 SYGAGN. The CDR3 protein is CANSDKYNSPLYF. The CDR3 DNA, read in part, is TGTGCCAACAGTGACAAATATAATTCGCCC.

On this clone: The gene names given are mouse names. The CDR3 end is not reached by the read, which stops 4 residues before it; the germline J gene fills it in. The chain links TRBV1 to TRBJ2-7, with 10 nucleotides matching TRBD1. Per germline, CDR1 NSQYPW and CDR2 LRSPGD (reference sequence). The CDR3 spans 15 residues. The part of the CDR3 DNA that was read is TGCACCTGCAGTGCAGATGGACAGGGGGGTTAT. This gives the protein CTCSADGQGGY. The whole CDR3 protein is CTCSADGQGGYEQYF.

Regarding this clone: Mouse germline and gene names are used. The read stops 4 residues short of the end of the CDR3; the missing end is completed from the germline J gene. The chain is built from TRBV13-1 and TRBJ2-5; 8 positions match TRBD1. The germline V gene encodes CDR1 NSHNY and CDR2 SYGAGN. Trimming removed 2 bases from V and 3 bases from J; junction bases left unmatched: 5. The CDR3 extends over 15 amino acids. Partial CDR3 DNA: TGTGCCAGCAGTGAAGTGCAGGGGGCTCAAGAC. Translated: CASSEVQGAQD. The full CDR3 protein is CASSEVQGAQDTQYF.

For this clone: The genes are named according to mouse. Coverage ceases 4 residues before the CDR3 finishes, and the germline J gene fills in the end. The chain combines TRBV19 with TRBJ2-7; maybe TRBD1 (5 bases). Germline CDR1 FNHDT, CDR2 SITEND (reference sequence). CDR3 size: 12 residues. The DNA read from the CDR3 is TGTGCCAGCAGTATACTCAGGGAT. Translation gives CASSILRD. From start to end, the CDR3 is CASSILRDEQYF.

This clone was seen more than once but under ten times. Gene names are mouse gene names. The read stops 4 residues short of the end of the CDR3; the missing end is completed from the germline J gene. The chain is built from TRBV29 and TRBJ1-1; 8 bases match TRBD1. J was trimmed by 0 bases and V by 6 bases; bases with no gene match: 3. Per the germline V gene, CDR1 is MSHET and CDR2 is SYDVDS. The CDR3 loop spans 14 amino acids. CDR3 sequence reads: CASRKQGANTEVFF. The DNA read from the CDR3 is TGTGCTAGCAGAAAACAGGGGGCAAACACA. Full variable domain (outside the CDR3, taken from reference TRBV29 and TRBJ1-1): DMKVTQMPRYLIKRMGENVLLECGQDMSHETMYWYRQDPGLGLQLIYISYDVDSNSEGDIPKGYRVSRKKREHFSLILDSAKTNQTSVYFCASRKQGANTEVFFGKGTRLTVV.

A note on this clone: Gene and germline names: mouse. The read halts 4 residues ahead of the CDR3 end, with the missing end drawn from the germline J gene. The V call is TRBV1, the J call TRBJ2-2, with 11 bases matching TRBD2. The CDR3 totals 15 residues. Trimming removed 6 bases from V and 0 bases from J; junction bases left unmatched: 0. Looked up from germline, CDR1 is NSQYPW and CDR2 is LRSPGD (reference sequence). The sequenced CDR3 bases are TGCACCTGCAGGACTGGGGGGGCAAACACCGGG. It specifies CTCRTGGANTG. The full-length CDR3 reads as CTCRTGGANTGQLYF.

This clone was counted a few times. Germline and genes here are mouse. The read ends 4 residues before the CDR3 terminus; that terminus is restored from the germline J gene. The chain combines TRBV13-1 with TRBJ2-7, with unresolved D. The ends were cut back, 1 base at V and 3 bases at J, with 5 bases in the middle. Germline V gene data show CDR1 as NSHNY and CDR2 as SYGAGN. This CDR3 spans 12 amino acids. The CDR3 spells CASSDSVYEQYF. The part of the CDR3 DNA that was read is TGTGCCAGCAGTGATTCTGTCTAT.

This clone showed up just a few times. Genes and germline are mouse. From the germline J gene comes the end of the CDR3, since the read stops 3 residues before it. The chain is built from TRBV13-3 and TRBJ1-6; 9 nucleotides align to TRBD1. TRBJ1-6 is filed as an ORF, its function uncertain. Germline V gives CDR1 NNHDY, CDR2 SYVADS. With V trimmed by 3 bases and J by 2 bases, 3 bases remained unmatched. This CDR3 region has 16 residues. CDR3 residues: CASSGTGDPYNSPLYF. Incomplete CDR3 DNA: TGTGCCAGCAGTGGGACAGGGGACCCCTATAATTCGCCC.

This clone was seen ten or more times. Gene names are mouse gene names. The CDR3 is cut off 4 residues early in the read; its end comes from the germline J gene. In the same sample, other DNA sequences code for this CDR3. The chain carries TRBV19 and TRBJ1-2; TRBD1 aligns across 10 bases. The J segment lost 3 bases and the V segment lost 2 bases, leaving 1 base of the junction unmatched. Germline CDR1 is FNHDT and CDR2 is SITEND (reference sequence). The CDR3 contains 14 residues. The sequenced part of the CDR3 DNA is TGTGCCAGCAGTATCGGGACAGGGGACTCC. It yields the protein CASSIGTGDS. The whole CDR3 is CASSIGTGDSDYTF.

Remarks on this clone: The germline and genes are mouse ones. The read finishes 4 residues shy of the CDR3 end, and the germline J gene is used to complete it. The same CDR3 can be traced to other DNA sequences in this sample. The chain uses TRBV19 and TRBJ2-1, with TRBD1 as a possible D gene (5 bases). V gave up 1 base and J gave up 1 base, with 6 bases separating them. CDR1 and CDR2 (germline): FNHDT, SITEND (reference sequence). This CDR3 region has 14 residues. CDR3 DNA, as far as it was read: TGTGCCAGCAGTATACGGACAAACTATGCT. Amino acids: CASSIRTNYA. The CDR3, in full, reads CASSIRTNYAEQFF.